This T cell receptor (beta chain) was profiled in a study of T cell responses to AZD1222 COVID-19 vaccine. V trimming: 7 bases; J trimming: 4 bases; junction bases outside the gene matches: 1. CDR1 and CDR2 (germline): MNHNY, SVGAGI (reference sequence). The CDR3 loop spans 13 amino acids. Sequenced by immunoSEQ multiplex PCR; TCRdb stores in-frame clones only, minus some. Of about 94,000 clones in the sample, approximately 90% were seen once. As to this clone: Its antigen is currently unknown.

General study results and limits: A rise in Spike-specific TCR breadth and depth followed two AZD1222 doses. At baseline, seropositivity was found in only a handful of AZD1222 recipients.

The gene calls are TRBV6-6 and TRBJ1-5; 10 bases match TRBD1. The material sequenced was peripheral blood, taken 28 days after the second AZD1222 dose. The clonotype comes from an adult who received the AZD1222 COVID-19 vaccine. In DNA, the CDR3 is TGTGCCAGCACGGGACAGGGGAATCAGCCCCAGCATTTT. Protein: CASTGQGNQPQHF.